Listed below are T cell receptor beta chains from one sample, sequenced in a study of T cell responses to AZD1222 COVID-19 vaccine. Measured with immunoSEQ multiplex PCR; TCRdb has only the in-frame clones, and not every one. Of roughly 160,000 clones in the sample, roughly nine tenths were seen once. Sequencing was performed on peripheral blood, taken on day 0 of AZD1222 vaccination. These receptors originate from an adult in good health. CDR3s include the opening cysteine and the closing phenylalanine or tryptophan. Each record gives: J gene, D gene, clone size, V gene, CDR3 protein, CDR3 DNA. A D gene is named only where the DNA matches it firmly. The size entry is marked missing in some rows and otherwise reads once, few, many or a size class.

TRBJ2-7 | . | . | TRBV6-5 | CASSSISGNSYEQYF | TGTGCCAGCAGTTCGATTAGCGGAAACTCCTACGAGCAGTACTTC
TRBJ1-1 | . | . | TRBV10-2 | CASRFSGAGTEAFF | TGCGCCAGCAGATTCTCAGGGGCGGGAACTGAAGCTTTCTTT
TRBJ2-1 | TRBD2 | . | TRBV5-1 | CASSFLAGGEYNEQFF | TGCGCCAGCAGCTTCTTAGCGGGGGGCGAGTACAATGAGCAGTTCTTC
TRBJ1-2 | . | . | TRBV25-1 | CASSEVGDGYTF | TGTGCCAGCAGTGAAGTCGGGGATGGCTACACCTTC
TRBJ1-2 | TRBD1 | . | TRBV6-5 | CASSSPGQLYGYTF | TGTGCCAGCAGTTCACCGGGACAGCTCTATGGCTACACCTTC
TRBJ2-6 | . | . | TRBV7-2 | CASSLVGSGANVLTF | TGTGCCAGCAGCTTAGTAGGCTCTGGGGCCAACGTCCTGACTTTC
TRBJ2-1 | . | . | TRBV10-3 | CAINRGDYNEQFF | TGTGCCATCAATAGGGGGGATTACAATGAGCAGTTCTTC
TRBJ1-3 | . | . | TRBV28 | CASSSTGLSGNTIYF | TGTGCCAGCAGTTCAACGGGGTTATCTGGAAACACCATATATTTT
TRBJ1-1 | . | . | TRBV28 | CASNRDRRDTEAFF | TGTGCCAGCAACCGGGACCGCCGGGACACTGAAGCTTTCTTT
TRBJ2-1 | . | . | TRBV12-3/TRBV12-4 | CASSSPRRFF | TGTGCCAGCAGCTCTCCCCGTCGGTTCTTC
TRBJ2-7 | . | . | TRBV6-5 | CASSLLGPTYEQYF | TGTGCCAGCAGCCTTTTGGGCCCAACCTACGAGCAGTACTTC
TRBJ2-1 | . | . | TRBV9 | CASSVSNRANEQFF | TGTGCCAGCAGCGTCTCGAACAGGGCCAATGAGCAGTTCTTC
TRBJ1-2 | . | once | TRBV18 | CASSPSLQGNYGYTF | TGTGCCAGCTCACCATCGCTTCAGGGTAACTATGGCTACACCTTC
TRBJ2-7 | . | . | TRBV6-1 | CASSDWGSVTYEQYF | TGTGCCAGCAGTGATTGGGGGTCCGTCACCTACGAGCAGTACTTC
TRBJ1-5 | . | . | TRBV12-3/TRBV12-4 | CASSLGLNQPQHF | TGTGCCAGCAGTTTAGGGCTAAATCAGCCCCAGCATTTT
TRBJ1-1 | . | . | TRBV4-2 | CASSQVITNTEAFF | TGTGCCAGCAGCCAAGTGATCACTAACACTGAAGCTTTCTTT
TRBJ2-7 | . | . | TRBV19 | CASSTGLFSEQYF | TGTGCCAGTAGTACGGGACTTTTCTCGGAGCAGTACTTC
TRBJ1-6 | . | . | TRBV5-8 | CASSPGRSNSPLHF | TGTGCCAGCAGCCCCGGACGGTCTAATTCACCCCTCCACTTT
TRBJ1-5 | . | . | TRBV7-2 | CASSLQGLGNQPQHF | TGTGCCAGCAGCTTACAAGGACTGGGGAATCAGCCCCAGCATTTT
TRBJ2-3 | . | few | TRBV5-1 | CASSLIDPTADTQYF | TGCGCCAGCAGCTTGATTGACCCAACGGCAGATACGCAGTATTTT
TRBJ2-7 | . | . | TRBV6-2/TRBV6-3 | CASSYLEDGTYEQYF | TGTGCCAGCAGTTACCTCGAGGACGGAACCTACGAGCAGTACTTC
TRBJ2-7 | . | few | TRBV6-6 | CASASQQQLNQYF | TGTGCCAGCGCGTCTCAGCAGCAACTCAATCAGTACTTC
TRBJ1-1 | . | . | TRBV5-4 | CASSLTKRSPTGAEAFF | TGTGCCAGCAGCTTGACTAAAAGGTCCCCCACAGGCGCTGAAGCTTTCTTT
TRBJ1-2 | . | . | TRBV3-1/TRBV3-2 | CASSQDHGLREGYTF | TGTGCCAGCAGCCAAGATCACGGACTGCGAGAAGGCTACACCTTC